Described below is a single TCR beta chain sequence and its context. Its target is not known. This sample is drawn from a study of Graves' ophthalmopathy and Graves' hyperthyroidism. Study results and limitations: Most expanded clonotypes in thyroid above 0.001 frequency also showed up in blood. With roughly 88% sensitivity and 81.08% specificity, a 13-signature model separated ophthalmopathy from stable hyperthyroidism.

Trimming removed 6 bases from V and 0 bases from J, with 12 bases in between. The CDR3 is made up of 15 amino acids. Each diagnosis was determined on the basis of clinical symptoms, serum thyroxine, TRAb, thyroid ultrasound and orbital computed tomography. Amplified material comprised TCR beta CDR3 regions derived from RNA transcripts. Scientists carried out first-round RT-PCR using HTBI primers and then a second-round multiplex PCR. TCRdb reanalysed the multiplex PCR reads using MiXCR and keeps one entry per CDR3 protein. The sample shows hundreds of thousands of distinct CDR3 sequences, 22% of them seen only once.

This clonotype was sampled from a woman aged 18-29 years with stable Graves' hyperthyroidism. Some clones in this sample may be carry-over from other donors' samples. The sample taken for sequencing was peripheral blood. The rearrangement uses TRBV12-3 or TRBV12-4 and TRBJ1-5; D gene ambiguous. The CDR3 DNA reads TGTGCCAGCAGGGCGGACGCCCTTAGCAATCAGCCCCAGCATTTT. This codes for CASRADALSNQPQHF.